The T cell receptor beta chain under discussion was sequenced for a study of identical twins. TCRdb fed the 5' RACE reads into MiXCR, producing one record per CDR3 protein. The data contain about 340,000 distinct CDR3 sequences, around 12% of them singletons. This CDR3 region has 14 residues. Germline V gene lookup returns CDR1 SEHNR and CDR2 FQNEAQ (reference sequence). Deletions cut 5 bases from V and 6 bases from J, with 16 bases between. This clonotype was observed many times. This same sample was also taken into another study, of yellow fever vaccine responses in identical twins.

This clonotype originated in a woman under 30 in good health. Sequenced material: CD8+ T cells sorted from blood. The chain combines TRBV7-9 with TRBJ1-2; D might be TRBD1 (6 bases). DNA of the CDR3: TGTGCCAGCAGCCAACAGGGCGGGTACGATGGCTACACCTTC. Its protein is CASSQQGGYDGYTF.